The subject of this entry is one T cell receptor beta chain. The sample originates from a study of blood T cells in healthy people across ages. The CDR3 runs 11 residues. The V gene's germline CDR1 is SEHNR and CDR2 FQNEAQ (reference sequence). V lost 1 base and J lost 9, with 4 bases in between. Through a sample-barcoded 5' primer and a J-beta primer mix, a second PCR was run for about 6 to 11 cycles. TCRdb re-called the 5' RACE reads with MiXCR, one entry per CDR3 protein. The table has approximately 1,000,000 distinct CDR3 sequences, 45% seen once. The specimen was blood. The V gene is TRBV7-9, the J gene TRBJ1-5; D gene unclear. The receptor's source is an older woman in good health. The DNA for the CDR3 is TGTGCCAGCAGCTTAGAAGGGCCCCAGCATTTT. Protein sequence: CASSLEGPQHF.